The clone carrying this T cell receptor (beta chain) came up once. This sample is part of a study of blood T cell repertoires in COVID-19. Study context: Samples came from the United States, Italy and Spain, spanning acute and convalescent COVID-19. Sources were T cells, B-cell-depleted T cells, or PBMCs; the material itself was cDNA or gDNA.

Sequencing used immunoSEQ multiplex PCR; TCRdb keeps in-frame clones, though not all of them. The profile covers about 310,000 clones, with 70% to 90% appearing a single time and around a tenth taken by the ten largest. CDR3 length: 13 residues. Germline CDR1 LGHDT, CDR2 YNNKEL (reference sequence). V dropped 2 bases and J dropped 10; count of bases not matched to a gene: 7. The chain uses TRBV3-1 (or the pseudogene TRBV3-2) and TRBJ1-2; 7 bases align to TRBD1. The receptor's source is a middle-aged woman who had recovered from COVID-19. Sequenced sample: PBMCs or T cells enriched from blood (not recorded which). The CDR3 loop reads CASSQQGGTYYTF. As DNA, the CDR3 is TGTGCCAGCAGCCAACAGGGGGGCACATACTACACCTTC.